The subject of this entry is one T cell receptor (beta chain). Its matching antigen is unknown. The libraries were made with immunoSEQ version 4 in survey mode. Data came from immunoSEQ multiplex PCR; TCRdb stores just in-frame clones and leaves some out. The sample has about 43,000 clones, about 89% seen once; the top ten hold approximately 1%. Between the trimmed V and J ends, which lost 4 bases and 3 bases, there was a span of 6 bases. Germline V gene data show CDR1 as SGHRS and CDR2 as YFSETQ. CDR3 length: 12 residues. This entry belongs to a study of persistence of HIV-infected CD4 T cells. Anti-CD3/anti-CD28 beads served as a nonspecific positive control stimulus. Sorting selected CD4+ T cells upregulating both CD40 ligand and CD69. The study's findings and limits: Antigen-responding cells were enriched for degenerate expanded CDR3beta sequences.

The material was CD4+ T cells sorted from PBMCs after roughly 18-hour stimulation, obtained from a patient who received antiretroviral therapy. The chain recombines TRBV5-1 with TRBJ2-3; D not resolved. This clonotype was sampled from an adult man with HIV who was CMV-seropositive. The CDR3 sequence is CASSPNTDTQYF. The CDR3 DNA sequence: TGCGCCAGCAGCCCGAATACAGATACGCAGTATTTT.